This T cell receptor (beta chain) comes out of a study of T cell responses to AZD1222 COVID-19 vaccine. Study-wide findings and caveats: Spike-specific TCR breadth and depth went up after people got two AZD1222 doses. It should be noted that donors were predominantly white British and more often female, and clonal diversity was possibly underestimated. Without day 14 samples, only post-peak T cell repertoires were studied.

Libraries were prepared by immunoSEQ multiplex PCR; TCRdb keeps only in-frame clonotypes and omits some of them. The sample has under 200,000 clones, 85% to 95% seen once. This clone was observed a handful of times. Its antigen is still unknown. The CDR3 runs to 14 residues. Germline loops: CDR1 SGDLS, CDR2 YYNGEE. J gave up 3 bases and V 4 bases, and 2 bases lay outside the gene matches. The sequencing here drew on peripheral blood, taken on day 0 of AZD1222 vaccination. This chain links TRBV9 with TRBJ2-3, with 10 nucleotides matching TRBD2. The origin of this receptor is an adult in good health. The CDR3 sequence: CASSLAGATDTQYF. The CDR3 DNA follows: TGTGCCAGCAGCCTAGCGGGGGCTACAGATACGCAGTATTTT.